This TCR beta chain was recorded in a study of beta chain features in type 1 diabetes. Findings and limits, study-wide: TCRB CDR3s were moderately but significantly shorter in Type 1 diabetes patients in all four CD4+ subsets.

The isolated RNA, all of it, was reverse transcribed, so expressed TCRB transcripts were what got sequenced. Assay: immunoSEQ multiplex PCR; the TCRdb copy retains only in-frame clones and omits some. This sample has 300,000 to 350,000 clones, with 13% found just once. A remark on this clone: Its matching antigen is unknown.

Sample: naive CD4+ T cells from blood. This receptor was obtained from a woman younger than 35 with type 1 diabetes.

The CDR3 DNA follows: TGTGCCAGTAGCCTAGGGGGTACGCAGTATTTT. Translated: CASSLGGTQYF. The rearrangement joins TRBV19 to TRBJ2-3; a weak D match, TRBD1 (6 bases). Germline V gene data show CDR1 as LNHDA and CDR2 as SQIVND (reference sequence). The CDR3 contains 11 residues. Trimming took off 6 bases at V and 8 bases at J, with 9 bases between the two ends.